In its sample, the clone carrying this TCR beta chain was seen many times. Antigen specificity is unknown. The data belong to a study of T-cell reconstitution after alpha-beta-depleted transplantation in children. The V end lost 3 bases, the J end lost 9 bases, and 17 bases lay between the germline ends. Per germline, CDR1 MNHEY and CDR2 SMNVEV (reference sequence). The CDR3 runs 14 residues. Study-level points and caveats: Surviving recipient T cells and thymic progenitors underlay high day-60 TCRbeta diversity in some patients. T-cell numbers and diversity, one year after transplant, stemmed largely from T cells that were newly produced. About two months after transplant, alpha-beta T cells reportedly came from several hundred expanded graft clones.

This sample's TCRbeta library carried unique molecular identifier barcodes. TCRdb used MiXCR to reprocess the PCR reads, holding one entry per CDR3 protein. The sample lists around 190,000 distinct CDR3 sequences; under 8.5% were seen once. J is TRBJ1-1 and V is TRBV27; D might be TRBD1 (6 bases). Material: PBMCs, obtained before TCRalphabeta/CD19-depleted stem cell transplant. This clonotype was sampled from a boy under 10 years old with acute lymphoblastic leukemia, due to receive a stem cell transplant. CDR3 nucleotide sequence: TGTGCCAGCAGTTTTACAGGGAGACCTGCGCAAGCTTTCTTT. Protein product: CASSFTGRPAQAFF.